The rows below give T cell receptor beta chains drawn from one sample of a study of T cell changes during pregnancy in multiple sclerosis. Profiled with immunoSEQ multiplex PCR; TCRdb holds only in-frame clones, not every one. Of 100,000 or so clones in the sample, approximately 94% are singletons; the top ten hold approximately 0.97%. The starting material was peripheral blood, obtained before pregnancy. These TCRs come from a female donor with multiple sclerosis, enrolled in a pregnancy study. The CDR3 runs from the conserved cysteine through the conserved F or W. The D gene is left open where the match is weak.

v_call	j_call	d_call	cdr3_aa	cdr3_nt
TRBV15	TRBJ2-1	TRBD2	CATSREGGTSGGYNEQFF	TGTGCCACCAGCAGAGAAGGCGGGACTAGCGGGGGCTACAATGAGCAGTTCTTC
TRBV19	TRBJ1-4	TRBD1	CASSIPTGSGEKLFF	TGTGCCAGTAGTATCCCGACAGGGAGTGGTGAAAAACTGTTTTTT
TRBV18	TRBJ2-5	.	CASSPPTLRETQYF	TGTGCCAGCTCACCACCGACTCTTCGGGAGACCCAGTACTTC
TRBV25-1	TRBJ2-1	TRBD2	CASSLAGGANEQFF	TGTGCCAGCAGTCTAGCGGGAGGGGCCAATGAGCAGTTCTTC
TRBV2	TRBJ2-7	.	CASSDRNRAYEQYF	TGTGCCAGCAGTGACCGCAACAGAGCCTACGAGCAGTACTTC
TRBV7-9	TRBJ2-7	.	CASSLGAYEQYF	TGTGCCAGCAGCTTAGGGGCATACGAGCAGTACTTC
TRBV19	TRBJ2-7	.	CASSWAGQNEQYF	TGTGCCAGTAGTTGGGCAGGGCAAAACGAGCAGTACTTC
TRBV5-4	TRBJ2-3	.	CASSLFRQEGDTDTQYF	TGTGCCAGCAGCCTGTTTAGACAGGAAGGGGACACAGATACGCAGTATTTT
TRBV18	TRBJ2-5	TRBD1	CASSPGQGIETQYF	TGTGCCAGCTCACCGGGACAGGGTATAGAGACCCAGTACTTC
TRBV6-5	TRBJ1-2	TRBD1	CASSKGQGFYGYTF	TGTGCCAGCAGTAAGGGACAGGGTTTTTACGGCTACACCTTC